One T cell receptor beta chain is described in this entry. The same CDR3 also results from other DNA sequences found in this sample. CDR3 length: 13 residues. Germline CDR1 MDHEN, CDR2 SYDVKM. The V gene end was trimmed by 2 bases and the J gene end by 3 bases; junction bases not matched to a gene: 0. This sample was included in a study of blood T cell repertoires in COVID-19. Authors' processing steps: Estimation of nucleated cell counts relied on the amplification of reference gene primers. Some clones are missing from TCRdb's copy, which holds only in-frame ones; the method was immunoSEQ multiplex PCR. V and J calls plus clone size are reproduced from that table; the DNA served to infer D and trimming. The sample has under 400,000 clones; more than 70% are singletons.

Material for sequencing was peripheral blood. The clonotype comes from a woman aged 30 to 39 with COVID-19, enrolled during active disease. The genes are TRBV28 and TRBJ2-7; 8 bases match TRBD1. CDR3 nucleotide sequence: TGTGCCAGCAGTTTAGGACAGGGCTACGAGCAGTACTTC. Its protein product is CASSLGQGYEQYF. Full variable domain (rest looked up from reference TRBV28 and TRBJ2-7): DVKVTQSSRYLVKRTGEKVFLECVQDMDHENMFWYRQDPGLGLRLIYFSYDVKMKEKGDIPEGYSVSREKKERFSLILESASTNQTSMYLCASSLGQGYEQYFGPGTRLTVT.